These 21 T cell receptor beta chains were all obtained from the same sample, sequenced in a study of T cell responses to AZD1222 COVID-19 vaccine. The table came from immunoSEQ multiplex PCR; TCRdb's copy has only in-frame clones and leaves some out. The sample consists of under 140,000 clones, approximately 85% of them appearing once. Sequences were derived from peripheral blood, sampled on day 0 of AZD1222 vaccination. The receptors stem from an adult in good health.

V usage is TRBV27 and J usage is TRBJ2-7, with D hard to call. The germline V gene encodes CDR1 MNHEY and CDR2 SMNVEV (reference sequence). With 5 bases removed from V and 5 bases from J, the gap between germline ends came to 19 bases. This CDR3 spans 15 amino acids. The CDR3 loop reads CASSDRSGRSNEQYF. The DNA for the CDR3 is TGTGCCAGCAGTGATAGAAGTGGGCGGTCCAACGAGCAGTACTTC.

The chain employs TRBV12-3 or TRBV12-4 and TRBJ1-4; TRBD1 matches 7 bases. J gave up 8 bases and V 5 bases, and 5 bases lay outside the gene matches. This CDR3 contains 13 residues. The CDR3 is CASSLTGREKLFF. In DNA form, the CDR3 reads TGTGCCAGCAGTCTGACAGGGCGAGAAAAACTGTTTTTT.

The chain carries TRBV7-2 and TRBJ1-4, with TRBD1 matching 7 bases. Germline values: CDR1 SGHTA, CDR2 FQGNSA. Trimming at V came to 1 base and at J to 7 bases, leaving 6 bases not matched to a gene. CDR3 size: 15 residues. The CDR3 reads CASSLVGTASEKLFF. CDR3 nucleotide sequence: TGTGCCAGCAGCTTAGTCGGGACAGCGAGTGAAAAACTGTTTTTT.

The chain couples TRBV7-9 to TRBJ2-7; TRBD2 is a possible D gene (6 bases). V lost 6 bases to trimming and J lost 2 bases, with 14 bases between them. Germline CDR1 SEHNR, CDR2 FQNEAQ (reference sequence). There are 14 residues in the CDR3. CDR3 in amino acids: CASRVGREPYEQYF. Here the CDR3 DNA reads TGTGCCAGCAGAGTGGGACGGGAGCCCTACGAGCAGTACTTC.

The chain joins TRBV5-6 to TRBJ1-3; D remains ambiguous. V lost 5 bases, J lost 4 bases, and 13 bases lay in between. Per the germline V gene, CDR1 is SGHDT and CDR2 is YYEEEE. The CDR3 is 14 residues long. The DNA of the CDR3 is TGTGCCAGCAGTAGATCGTATGGCGGAAACACCATATATTTT. It specifies CASSRSYGGNTIYF.

A word on this clone: Different DNA sequences within this sample yield the same CDR3. The chain has TRBV2 and TRBJ1-2, with TRBD1 matching 10 bases. Per germline, CDR1 SNHLY and CDR2 FYNNEI. The trim removed 5 bases at V and 4 bases at J, leaving 4 bases unmatched. This CDR3 contains 14 residues. The CDR3, as DNA: TGTGCCAGCAGTTCGACAGGGGGCGGCTATGGCTACACCTTC. Amino acids: CASSSTGGGYGYTF.

This rearrangement joins TRBV4-1 to TRBJ2-3; 12 bases line up with TRBD2. The CDR3 runs to 16 residues. The trim removed 4 bases at V and 2 bases at J, leaving 4 bases unmatched. The germline gives CDR1 MGHRA, CDR2 YSYEKL. The CDR3 coding sequence is TGCGCCAGCAGCCGCACTAGCGGGGGGCCCACAGATACGCAGTATTTT. Amino acids: CASSRTSGGPTDTQYF.

This clone was detected once. This rearrangement joins TRBV6-5 to TRBJ2-7; possible D gene TRBD2, 7 bases. Germline V gene lookup returns CDR1 MNHEY and CDR2 SVGAGI. CDR3 length equals 14 residues. V was cut by 2 bases and J by 5 bases, with 13 bases left in between. CDR3 loop: CASSYGRGSNEQYF. The CDR3 nucleotides are TGTGCCAGCAGTTACGGGAGGGGGAGCAACGAGCAGTACTTC.

The chain links TRBV4-3 to TRBJ2-2; 7 positions agree with TRBD1. Trimming took 3 bases from V and 1 from J; bases not matched to a gene: 5. The CDR3 is 16 residues long. Germline V gives CDR1 LGHNA, CDR2 YSLEER. In DNA, the CDR3 is TGCGCCAGCAGCCATGGACAGGTGGGGAACACCGGGGAGCTGTTTTTT. It translates to CASSHGQVGNTGELFF.

The chain couples TRBV6-5 to TRBJ1-1, with a tentative D call TRBD1 (6 bases). This CDR3 is 11 amino acids long. Germline CDR1 is MNHEY and CDR2 is SVGAGI. Between the trimmed V and J ends, which lost 3 bases and 10 bases, there was a span of 9 bases. The CDR3 here is CASSYNRVAFF. CDR3 DNA sequence: TGTGCCAGCAGTTATAACAGGGTAGCTTTCTTT.

This clone was observed once. The chain recombines TRBV28 with TRBJ1-6; perhaps TRBD1 as D (5 bases). Germline CDR1 and CDR2: MDHEN and SYDVKM. V gave up 6 bases and J gave up 4 bases, with 13 bases separating them. The CDR3 spans 15 residues. CDR3 in DNA: TGTGCCAGCAGGCCGGGACTCGGGTATAATTCACCCCTCCACTTT. It translates to CASRPGLGYNSPLHF.

The chain uses TRBV28 and TRBJ1-5; D ambiguous. CDR1 and CDR2 from the germline V gene are MDHEN and SYDVKM. The CDR3 is 16 amino acids. With 4 bases removed from V and 0 bases from J, the gap between germline ends came to 13 bases. CDR3: CASSSLPDDSNQPQHF. In DNA, the CDR3 is TGTGCCAGCAGTTCACTCCCGGACGATAGCAATCAGCCCCAGCATTTT.

This chain connects TRBV9 to TRBJ2-5; 10 positions agree with TRBD2. In germline, CDR1 is SGDLS, CDR2 YYNGEE. After removal of 4 bases from V and 3 bases from J, the junction contained 9 bases not matched to a gene. The CDR3 sequence is 16 residues long. The CDR3 DNA follows: TGTGCCAGCAGCCTCACAGCGGGGGGGCGGGAAGAGACCCAGTACTTC. Translated, it gives CASSLTAGGREETQYF.

The count of this clone is one. The chain employs TRBV30 and TRBJ1-1; D unclear. The CDR3 is 13 residues long. Germline assignment: CDR1 GTSNPN and CDR2 SVGIG (reference sequence). Trimming took 2 bases from V and 4 from J, leaving 11 bases between them. CDR3 loop: CAWSRQPSTEAFF. The CDR3 region has the DNA TGTGCCTGGAGTCGTCAGCCGTCCACTGAAGCTTTCTTT.

The chain combines TRBV12-3 or TRBV12-4 with TRBJ1-2; D is unresolved. V was clipped by 2 bases and J by 8 bases, with 9 bases between them. This CDR3 spans 12 amino acids. The CDR3 DNA reads as TGTGCCAGCAGTTTATACACATCCGGCTACACCTTC. Its translation: CASSLYTSGYTF.

In its sample, this clone was seen a few times. This rearrangement joins TRBV19 to TRBJ1-2; D possibly corresponds to TRBD1 (5 bases). V lost 8 bases to trimming and J lost 1 base, with 8 bases between them. Per the germline V gene, CDR1 is LNHDA and CDR2 is SQIVND (reference sequence). The CDR3 is 12 amino acids. Written as DNA, the CDR3 is TGTGCCAGTGGTAGGGGTAACTATGGCTACACCTTC. Encoded protein: CASGRGNYGYTF.

V is TRBV6-2 or TRBV6-3 and J is TRBJ2-7, with D unclear. Germline CDR1 and CDR2: MNHEY and SVGEGT. The CDR3 is 12 residues long. V was pared by 6 bases and J by 3 bases, with 9 bases between. The CDR3 DNA reads as TGTGCCAGCAGCCCACCTTACTACGAGCAGTACTTC. This gives the protein CASSPPYYEQYF.

CDR3: CASSEADSNQPQHF. The CDR3 coding sequence is TGTGCCAGCAGCGAGGCGGATAGCAATCAGCCCCAGCATTTT. The rearrangement links TRBV6-2 or TRBV6-3 to TRBJ1-5; D is ambiguous. The ends were cut back, 6 bases at V and 0 bases at J, with 9 bases in the middle. This CDR3 is 14 amino acids long. CDR1 is MNHEY, CDR2 SVGEGT, per germline.

This clone came up many times. The chain has TRBV5-3 and TRBJ2-7; TRBD1 is a possible D gene (6 bases). TRBV5-3 counts as an open reading frame of uncertain function. The CDR3 totals 14 residues. Trimming took off 10 bases at V and 2 bases at J, with 19 bases between the two ends. The CDR3 here is CAPAQQGQAYEQYF. The CDR3 DNA is TGTGCCCCGGCCCAGCAGGGGCAGGCCTACGAGCAGTACTTC.

The chain uses TRBV30 and TRBJ1-5; unclear D gene. This CDR3 is 14 amino acids long. The V and J ends lost 0 bases and 3 bases respectively, with 9 bases between them. The germline gives CDR1 GTSNPN, CDR2 SVGIG (reference sequence). The CDR3 is CAWSVSTNNQPQHF. CDR3 in DNA: TGTGCCTGGAGTGTCTCGACGAACAATCAGCCCCAGCATTTT.

This clone was picked up a small number of times. V gene TRBV6-5 combines with J gene TRBJ2-3; 7 bases line up with TRBD2. CDR3 length equals 15 residues. Germline loops: CDR1 MNHEY, CDR2 SVGAGI. V lost 5 bases, J lost 1 base, and 6 bases stayed unmatched. This CDR3 is CASSLAGAGTDTQYF. CDR3 bases: TGTGCCAGCAGTCTCGCGGGAGCGGGCACAGATACGCAGTATTTT.